The 8 T cell receptor beta chains in this list originate from one sample, sequenced in a study of identical twins. TCRdb fed the 5' RACE reads into MiXCR, producing one record per CDR3 protein. In the table there are under 250,000 distinct CDR3 sequences, about a tenth of which are singletons. The sequencing sample was made of memory (CD45RO+) T cells sorted from blood. The receptors were gathered from a woman younger than 30 in good health.

This clonotype was seen repeatedly, ten times or more. The rearrangement uses TRBV5-1 and TRBJ1-5; the D gene is possibly TRBD1 (5 bases). This CDR3 is 15 amino acids long. V was shortened by 7 bases and J by 3 bases, with 17 bases between the two germline ends. Germline CDR1 is SGHRS and CDR2 is YFSETQ. The CDR3 loop reads CASRRDGTNNQPQHF. In DNA form, the CDR3 reads TGCGCCAGCCGACGGGACGGAACAAACAATCAGCCCCAGCATTTT.

This clonotype was seen many times. The rearrangement joins TRBV28 to TRBJ2-7, with a weak D call TRBD2 (6 bases). V gave up 5 bases and J gave up 0 bases, with 17 bases separating them. Germline V gene sequence: CDR1 MDHEN, CDR2 SYDVKM. The CDR3 consists of 16 residues. The CDR3 is CASSLPRDSSSYEQYF. The CDR3 coding sequence is TGTGCCAGCAGTCTACCCCGGGACTCCAGCTCCTACGAGCAGTACTTC. The full variable domain, with the rest looked up from reference TRBV28 and TRBJ2-7, is DVKVTQSSRYLVKRTGEKVFLECVQDMDHENMFWYRQDPGLGLRLIYFSYDVKMKEKGDIPEGYSVSREKKERFSLILESASTNQTSMYLCASSLPRDSSSYEQYFGPGTRLTVT.

This clonotype was detected only a few times. The chain employs TRBV12-3 or TRBV12-4 and TRBJ2-3; TRBD2 matches 9 bases. V shed 7 bases, J shed 4 bases, and the junction held 12 bases outside the gene matches. The CDR3 runs to 16 residues. As DNA, the CDR3 is TGTGCCAGCAAGACACGTTTAGCGGGAGCCCCAGATACGCAGTATTTT. This sequence encodes CASKTRLAGAPDTQYF.

This chain links TRBV20-1 with TRBJ1-3; possibly TRBD1 for D (6 bases). The CDR3 length is 15 residues. V lost 3 bases and J lost 4, with 16 bases in between. CDR1 and CDR2 (germline): DFQATT, SNEGSKA (reference sequence). In DNA, the CDR3 is TGCAGTGCTAGCCCTACAGGGTACGACGGAAACACCATATATTTT. As protein: CSASPTGYDGNTIYF.

The CDR3 DNA follows: TGTGCCAGCAGTTCACGACAGAACTATGGCTACACCTTC. This encodes CASSSRQNYGYTF. This chain joins TRBV6-5 and TRBJ1-2; possible D gene TRBD1, 5 bases. The CDR3 covers 13 residues. Germline CDR1 reads MNHEY; CDR2 reads SVGAGI. With 4 bases removed from V and 2 bases from J, the gap between germline ends came to 8 bases.

This clonotype was seen repeatedly, ten times or more. The chain joins TRBV12-3 or TRBV12-4 to TRBJ2-1; the match to TRBD2 covers 11 bases. The ends lost 7 bases at V and 6 bases at J; junction bases unmatched: 8. This CDR3 has 15 amino acids. CDR3: CASTVTSGSFNEQFF. CDR3 bases: TGTGCCAGCACTGTTACTAGCGGGAGTTTCAATGAGCAGTTCTTC.

The chain employs TRBV20-1 and TRBJ2-3, with D perhaps matching TRBD1 or TRBD2 (6 bases each). CDR3 size: 15 residues. CDR1 and CDR2 from the germline V gene are DFQATT and SNEGSKA (reference sequence). V was clipped by 4 bases and J by 5 bases, with 19 bases between them. The CDR3 protein is CSATEGGRWRDTQYF. The CDR3 DNA reads TGCAGTGCTACTGAGGGGGGTCGATGGAGAGATACGCAGTATTTT.

The chain carries TRBV20-1 and TRBJ1-6, with D possibly being TRBD1 (6 bases). Trimming removed 4 bases at V and 8 bases at J, with 18 bases between. Germline lookup yields CDR1 DFQATT and CDR2 SNEGSKA (reference sequence). The length of the CDR3 is 15 residues. This CDR3 is CSAIEQGMSHSPLHF. CDR3 nucleotide sequence: TGCAGTGCTATTGAACAGGGAATGTCCCATTCACCCCTCCACTTT.